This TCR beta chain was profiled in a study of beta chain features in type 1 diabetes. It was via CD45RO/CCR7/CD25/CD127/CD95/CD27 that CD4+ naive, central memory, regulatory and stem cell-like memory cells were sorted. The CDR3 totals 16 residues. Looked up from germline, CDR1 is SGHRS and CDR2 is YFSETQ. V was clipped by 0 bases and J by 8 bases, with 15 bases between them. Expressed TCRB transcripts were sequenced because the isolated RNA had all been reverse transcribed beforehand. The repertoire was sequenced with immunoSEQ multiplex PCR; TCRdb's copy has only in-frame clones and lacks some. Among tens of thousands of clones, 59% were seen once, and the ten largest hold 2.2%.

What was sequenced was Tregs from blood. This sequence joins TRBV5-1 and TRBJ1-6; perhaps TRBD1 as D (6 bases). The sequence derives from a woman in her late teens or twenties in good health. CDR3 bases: TGCGCCAGCAGCTTGGGCCGAGGGGGGGTCGATTCACCCCTCCACTTT. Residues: CASSLGRGGVDSPLHF.